This is a list of T cell receptor beta chains from one sample in a study of breast tumors, draining lymph nodes, adjacent tissues. TCRdb independently ran MiXCR on the multiplex PCR reads; one entry per CDR3 protein. The sample includes a few hundred thousand distinct CDR3 sequences, less than 40% of them seen just once. The sequenced sample was axillary lymph node tissue. These receptor sequences come from a female donor with breast cancer. Some clones in this sample may be carry-over from other donors' samples. Each CDR3 is given with its conserved first and last residue. Some rows have no size entry. The others give once, few or many, or a class for an expanded clone.

>TRBJ2-2|TRBV11-3|many
CASSLGSGSFAGELFF
>TRBJ1-2|TRBV7-8|many
CASSRPAARDYTF
>TRBJ2-2|TRBV5-1|many
CASKLSRTGTTGELFF
>TRBJ2-1|TRBV15|many
CATSINPYNEQFF
>TRBJ2-7|TRBV7-3|.
CASSLFTAEYYEQYF
>TRBJ2-3|TRBV12-3/TRBV12-4|few
CASRCTSGRLSTDTQYF
>TRBJ2-1|TRBV20-1|many
CSASPPRGRSNEQFF
>TRBJ2-2|TRBV11-3|many
CASSTLGGPTGELFF
>TRBJ2-3|TRBV20-1|many
CSARPMGLGTDTQYF
>TRBJ2-2|TRBV7-2|.
CASSGGGADGELFF
>TRBJ1-2|TRBV20-1|many
CSAREIGGDSYGYTF
>TRBJ1-5|TRBV10-3|many
CAISRGLNQPQHF
>TRBJ1-4|TRBV19|.
CASSPNRDANEKLFF
>TRBJ1-6|TRBV6-1|.
CASSAPTGKSINSYNSPLHF
>TRBJ1-2|TRBV7-3|many
CASSPEPAGGYTF
>TRBJ2-2|TRBV14|many
CASSWAGGLHKPTNTGELFF
>TRBJ2-7|TRBV7-2|many
CASSLAKGGGTYEQYF
>TRBJ1-6|TRBV2|many
CASSYLGGSPLHF
>TRBJ1-4|TRBV19|many
CASSFGTLSEKLFF
>TRBJ1-2|TRBV20-1|many
CSATVQGTDGYTF
>TRBJ2-1|TRBV3-1|once
CASSQDPHGEQFF
>TRBJ2-3|TRBV9|many
CASSVRDLADTQYF
>TRBJ2-3|TRBV5-1|many
CASTQSGSPTDTQYF
>TRBJ2-1|TRBV6-5|.
CASSYTGGNEQFF
>TRBJ2-5|TRBV7-2|.
CASSLGRGGQETQYF
>TRBJ1-3|TRBV12-3/TRBV12-4|many
CASRGGSSSGNTIYF
>TRBJ2-2|TRBV28|.
CASSLGQGELFF
>TRBJ2-1|TRBV5-1|many
CASTGTGAYNEQFF
>TRBJ1-5|TRBV6-5|many
CASSPRRGNQPQHF
>TRBJ2-2|TRBV19|many
CASSIVPPNTGELFF
>TRBJ1-1|TRBV12-3/TRBV12-4|.
CASSLSSGGTEAFF
>TRBJ1-3|TRBV6-1|many
CASSGGGGGNTIYF
>TRBJ2-7|TRBV20-1|many
CSARDPGTGLNYEQYF
>TRBJ2-1|TRBV6-5|many
CASTHGSAVNEQFF
>TRBJ1-5|TRBV19|many
CASSIRIGGRVYSNQPQHF
>TRBJ2-7|TRBV13|few
CASSSLGLAGVLSEQYF
>TRBJ2-3|TRBV6-1|many
CASKSGAGGADTQYF
>TRBJ2-5|TRBV11-2|many
CASSLFGLAGPQETQYF
>TRBJ2-3|TRBV7-8|many
CASSLVGGRTDTQYF
>TRBJ2-7|TRBV20-1|.
CSARDRFSGGAEQYF
>TRBJ1-6|TRBV12-3/TRBV12-4|many
CASSPSRGLNSPLHF
>TRBJ1-2|TRBV25-1|medium-sized
CASSEAHDIPYGYTF
>TRBJ2-5|TRBV18|many
CASSPPEGRRGETQYF
>TRBJ1-5|TRBV15|.
CATGRTGGNQPQHF
>TRBJ2-3|TRBV10-2|.
CASSGGGPSTDTQYF
>TRBJ1-5|TRBV5-8|.
CASTRRQPNQPQHF
>TRBJ2-7|TRBV28|.
CASSSHGSSYEQYF
>TRBJ1-2|TRBV29-1|.
CSVEGQGALYNGYTF
>TRBJ2-1|TRBV7-2|many
CASSLASSGGQNEQFF
>TRBJ2-7|TRBV3-1|.
CASSPFRDSYEQYF
>TRBJ2-7|TRBV20-1|.
CSARGVGFSYEQYF
>TRBJ2-7|TRBV12-3/TRBV12-4|many
CASSTPWYEQYF
>TRBJ2-7|TRBV3-1|many
CASSQEDYEQYF